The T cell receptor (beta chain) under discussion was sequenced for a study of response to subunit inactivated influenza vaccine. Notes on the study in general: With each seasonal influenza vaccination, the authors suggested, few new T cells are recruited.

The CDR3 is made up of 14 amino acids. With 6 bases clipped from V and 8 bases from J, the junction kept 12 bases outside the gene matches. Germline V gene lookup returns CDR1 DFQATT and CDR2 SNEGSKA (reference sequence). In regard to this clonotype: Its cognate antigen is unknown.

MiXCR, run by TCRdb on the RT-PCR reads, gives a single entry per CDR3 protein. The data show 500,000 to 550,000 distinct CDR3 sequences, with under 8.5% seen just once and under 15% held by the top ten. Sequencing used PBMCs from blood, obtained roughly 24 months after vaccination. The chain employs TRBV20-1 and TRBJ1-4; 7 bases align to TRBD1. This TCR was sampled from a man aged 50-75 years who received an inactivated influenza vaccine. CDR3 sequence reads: CSATRTGETEKLFF. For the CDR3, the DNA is TGCAGTGCAACCCGGACAGGTGAAACAGAAAAACTGTTTTTT.